The clone carrying this TCR beta chain appeared many times. This sample is drawn from a study of naive and memory T cell subsets. An oligonucleotide containing a UMI was ligated to the 3' end of TCR cDNA. Whole-blood samples were 2 to 3 ml of peripheral blood from healthy adult volunteers. Input was about 1 to 1,100 ng of DNase-treated total RNA without cell sorting. The ends lost 4 bases at V and 4 bases at J; junction bases unmatched: 13. This CDR3 has 17 residues. Germline V CDR1 and CDR2: SGDLS, YYNGEE. Four PCR rounds used nested alpha and beta constant region primers plus the SP2 primer. Reverse transcription of blood and skin TCR RNA was primed at alpha and beta constant regions. TCRdb re-analysed the 5' RACE reads in MiXCR, keeping a single row per CDR3 protein. Found here are roughly 56,000 distinct CDR3 sequences, 7.2% of them singletons; the top ten hold more than 9.5%.

This chain joins TRBV9 and TRBJ2-5; 10 bases line up with TRBD2. The TCR originated in a male donor in good health. CDR3 in amino acids: CASSLFPQTSGRETQYF. The CDR3 nucleotides are TGTGCCAGCAGCCTATTCCCCCAGACTAGCGGGCGAGAGACCCAGTACTTC.